Following are 14 T cell receptor beta chains from one sample sequenced in a study of T-cell reconstitution after alpha-beta-depleted transplantation in children. The TCRbeta library was prepared with unique molecular identifiers. TCRdb reprocessed the PCR reads via MiXCR and lists one record per CDR3 protein. This sample has 190,000 or so distinct CDR3 sequences, with approximately 6.6% found just once. The source material was PBMCs from the stem cell graft donor, sampled from the stem cell graft. These receptors were taken from a human donor who donated a stem cell graft to a child with Wiskott-Aldrich syndrome.

This clonotype was seen many times. The chain recombines TRBV2 with TRBJ2-5, with 7 bases that match TRBD2. The length of the CDR3 is 14 residues. The germline CDR1 and CDR2 sequences are SNHLY and FYNNEI. V lost 2 bases, J lost 5 bases, and 5 bases stayed unmatched. CDR3 DNA sequence: TGTGCCAGCAGTGAACCCGGGGGGTTTGAGACCCAGTACTTC. It codes for CASSEPGGFETQYF.

This clonotype was counted many times. The J gene is TRBJ2-1, the V gene TRBV5-1, with 8 positions matching TRBD2. The J segment lost 5 bases and the V segment lost 4 bases, leaving 11 bases of the junction unmatched. Looked up from germline, CDR1 is SGHRS and CDR2 is YFSETQ. The CDR3 consists of 16 residues. CDR3 DNA sequence: TGCGCCAGCAGCGACAGACTAGCGATAAGACACAATGAGCAGTTCTTC. This sequence encodes CASSDRLAIRHNEQFF.

This clonotype was observed many times. The V and J genes are TRBV20-1 and TRBJ1-5, with D maybe TRBD1 (5 bases). V lost 3 bases, J lost 7 bases, and 10 bases lay in between. Germline-derived CDR1 and CDR2 are DFQATT and SNEGSKA (reference sequence). The CDR3 is 12 amino acids. The CDR3 protein is CSASRGSQPQHF. The CDR3 nucleotides read TGCAGTGCTAGTAGGGGTAGCCAGCCCCAGCATTTT.

The sample holds a few counts of this clonotype. The rearrangement links TRBV24-1 to TRBJ2-5; D perhaps matches TRBD1 (7 bases). Trimming removed 5 bases at V and 7 bases at J, with 16 bases between. The CDR3 is 14 residues long. In germline, CDR1 is KGHDR, CDR2 SFDVKD. The CDR3 nucleotides read TGTGCCACCAGTGTTCAGGGGGGCTCGGGGACCCAGTACTTC. It encodes CATSVQGGSGTQYF.

This chain connects TRBV7-2 to TRBJ2-5, with 8 bases identical to TRBD2. The germline V gene has CDR1 SGHTA and CDR2 FQGNSA. V shed 5 bases and J 1 base; nucleotides not matched to a gene: 6. The CDR3 covers 15 residues. The CDR3 region is CASSPSSGSQETQYF. CDR3 DNA: TGTGCCAGCAGCCCTTCTAGCGGGTCCCAAGAGACCCAGTACTTC.

This clonotype was detected ten times or more. This chain connects TRBV12-3 or TRBV12-4 to TRBJ2-7; TRBD1 is a possible D gene (5 bases). V dropped 3 bases and J dropped 3 bases, with 15 bases sitting between them. The CDR3 loop spans 15 amino acids. The CDR3 DNA sequence: TGTGCCAGCAGTTTGGCAACAGACAGACTCTACGAGCAGTACTTC. It encodes CASSLATDRLYEQYF.

This clonotype was seen many times. The chain couples TRBV12-3 or TRBV12-4 to TRBJ2-5; D perhaps matches TRBD2 (6 bases). This CDR3 is 16 amino acids long. Deletions cut 6 bases from V and 2 bases from J, with 19 bases between. This CDR3 reads CASSLEAGGFQETQYF. In nucleotides, the CDR3 is TGTGCCAGCAGCCTAGAAGCAGGAGGGTTTCAAGAGACCCAGTACTTC.

This clonotype was found many times. V gene TRBV6-2 or TRBV6-3 combines with J gene TRBJ2-1; D not certain. Per the germline V gene, CDR1 is MNHEY and CDR2 is SVGEGT. This CDR3 is built from 13 residues. Trimming left V 6 bases short and J 6 bases short, with 12 bases between. CDR3 bases: TGTGCCAGCAGAACCGCCCGCCCCAATGAGCAGTTCTTC. Translating gives CASRTARPNEQFF.

Concerning this clonotype: Being one base from a much bigger clone, this may be a read error. Written as DNA, the CDR3 is TGCAGTGCTATCCACCGGGACAGGGGGCTTGAGACCCAGTACTTC. It codes for CSAIHRDRGLETQYF. The genes are TRBV20-1 and TRBJ2-5; 12 bases match TRBD1. J was trimmed by 5 bases and V by 4 bases; bases with no gene match: 8. CDR1 and CDR2 from the germline V gene are DFQATT and SNEGSKA (reference sequence). This CDR3 has 15 amino acids.

This clonotype was counted at least ten times. The V gene is TRBV4-1, the J gene TRBJ2-7; TRBD2 matches 9 bases. The CDR3 runs to 14 residues. Trimming at V came to 5 bases and at J to 3 bases, leaving 5 bases not matched to a gene. CDR1 is MGHRA, CDR2 YSYEKL, per germline. The CDR3 coding sequence is TGCGCCAGCAGCTACTTAGCGGGGGTCTACGAGCAGTACTTC. Translating gives CASSYLAGVYEQYF.

This clonotype was seen repeatedly, ten times or more. V and J are TRBV5-1 and TRBJ2-2; TRBD1 aligns across 7 bases. J was trimmed by 0 bases and V by 0 bases; bases with no gene match: 2. The germline V gene encodes CDR1 SGHRS and CDR2 YFSETQ. The CDR3 is 16 amino acids. The CDR3, as DNA: TGCGCCAGCAGCTTGGAGGGACAGCCGAACACCGGGGAGCTGTTTTTT. The encoded protein is CASSLEGQPNTGELFF.

In its sample, this clonotype was seen many times. The chain carries TRBV12-3 or TRBV12-4 and TRBJ1-5, with a possible D match to TRBD1 (5 bases). The CDR3 sequence is 15 residues long. V lost 0 bases and J lost 4, with 10 bases in between. For the CDR3, the DNA is TGTGCCAGCAGTTTAGCCGGCGGGACTAATCAGCCCCAGCATTTT. Translation: CASSLAGGTNQPQHF.

This clonotype appeared many times. V is TRBV5-1 and J is TRBJ2-5; D is perhaps TRBD2 (5 bases). CDR1 SGHRS and CDR2 YFSETQ come from the germline V gene. This CDR3 comprises 14 residues. V lost 1 base to trimming and J lost 5 bases, with 12 bases between them. The CDR3 coding sequence is TGCGCCAGCAGCTTGAGTTGGCCGGGGGAGACCCAGTACTTC. This encodes CASSLSWPGETQYF.

This clonotype was seen at least ten times. CDR3 region: CASSISGDTGELFF. CDR3 nucleotide sequence: TGCGCCAGCAGCATTTCAGGAGACACCGGGGAGCTGTTTTTT. J is TRBJ2-2 and V is TRBV5-1, with no clear D. V lost 4 bases and J 3 bases, leaving 10 bases between the germline ends. Germline V CDR1 and CDR2: SGHRS, YFSETQ. The CDR3 is made up of 14 amino acids.